One sample yielded the 15 T cell receptor beta chains listed below, sequenced in a study of blood T cell repertoires in COVID-19. Assay: immunoSEQ multiplex PCR; the TCRdb copy retains only in-frame clones and omits some. The data contain tens of thousands of clones, around 81% of them seen just once; the ten biggest clones take up about a sixth. The sequenced material came from peripheral blood. These receptors all stem from a human donor in a cohort sampled during active COVID-19.

This clone showed up just a few times. V is TRBV4-1 and J is TRBJ1-1; D might be TRBD1 (5 bases). The germline gives CDR1 MGHRA, CDR2 YSYEKL. The CDR3 is 16 amino acids. V was pared by 4 bases and J by 0 bases, with 15 bases between. The chain's CDR3 is CASSLGETVLNTEAFF. As DNA, the CDR3 is TGCGCCAGCAGCCTCGGTGAGACAGTCCTGAACACTGAAGCTTTCTTT.

This chain joins TRBV3-1 (or the pseudogene TRBV3-2) and TRBJ1-1, with 7 bases that match TRBD1. In germline, CDR1 is LGHDT, CDR2 YNNKEL (reference sequence). V lost 7 bases and J lost 8; bases outside the gene matches: 7. The CDR3 runs 12 residues. CDR3 nucleotide sequence: TGTGCCAGCACCCATGGACAGGCCGAAGCTTTCTTT. Protein: CASTHGQAEAFF.

The chain is built from TRBV11-3 and TRBJ2-5; 7 nucleotides align to TRBD2. The CDR3 has 15 amino acids. Unmatched junction bases numbered 7, after V lost 4 bases and J lost 2 bases. Germline-derived CDR1 and CDR2 are SGHNT and YENEEA. This chain's CDR3 is CASSSLRDYQETQYF. The CDR3, as DNA: TGTGCCAGCAGCTCCTTACGGGACTATCAAGAGACCCAGTACTTC.

This clone came up a few times. J is TRBJ2-2 and V is TRBV24-1; 11 bases fit TRBD1. V was clipped by 3 bases and J by 5 bases; unmatched bases: 7. Germline-derived CDR1 and CDR2 are KGHDR and SFDVKD. This CDR3 spans 17 amino acids. The DNA for the CDR3 is TGTGCCACCAGTGATGCTCCCGGGACAGGGGGAACCGGGGAGCTGTTTTTT. It specifies CATSDAPGTGGTGELFF.

The V call is TRBV6-5, the J call TRBJ2-3; D is undetermined. In germline, CDR1 is MNHEY, CDR2 SVGAGI. The CDR3 totals 15 residues. V was trimmed by 5 bases and J by 2 bases, leaving 14 bases between them. The CDR3 sequence: CASSRRSLSTDTQYF. For the CDR3, the DNA is TGTGCCAGCAGTCGCCGGTCCCTATCCACAGATACGCAGTATTTT.

A few counts support this clone. The chain carries TRBV6-5 and TRBJ1-2, with 8 bases aligning to TRBD1. Germline CDR1 and CDR2: MNHEY and SVGAGI. Unmatched junction bases numbered 4, after V lost 10 bases and J lost 6 bases. This CDR3 spans 11 amino acids. The chain's CDR3 is CATDRGDGYTF. The CDR3 DNA sequence: TGTGCCACCGACAGGGGTGATGGCTACACCTTC.

This clone was seen only a few times. The genes are TRBV19 and TRBJ2-6; D uncertain. V lost 10 bases to trimming and J lost 2 bases, with 9 bases between them. Per germline, CDR1 LNHDA and CDR2 SQIVND (reference sequence). This CDR3 spans 13 amino acids. The CDR3 sequence is CATQEAGANVLTF. CDR3 nucleotides: TGTGCCACCCAGGAAGCTGGGGCCAACGTCCTGACTTTC.

This chain joins TRBV20-1 and TRBJ2-1; TRBD2 matches at 11 bases. The V gene's germline CDR1 is DFQATT and CDR2 SNEGSKA (reference sequence). J was trimmed by 12 bases and V by 3 bases; bases with no gene match: 16. This CDR3 spans 16 amino acids. The CDR3: CSASSGTSGTPGRQFF. CDR3 DNA sequence: TGCAGTGCTAGTTCCGGGACTAGCGGTACTCCAGGCAGGCAGTTCTTC.

This clone was observed a single time. The rearrangement uses TRBV9 and TRBJ2-3, with D possibly TRBD2 on 6 matching bases. Trimming removed 3 bases at V and 4 bases at J, with 18 bases between. Germline CDR1 reads SGDLS; CDR2 reads YYNGEE. The CDR3 contains 16 residues. This CDR3 reads CASSARGRETADTQYF. As DNA, the CDR3 is TGTGCCAGCAGCGCTAGGGGTCGGGAGACCGCAGATACGCAGTATTTT.

V gene TRBV9 combines with J gene TRBJ2-6, with D unclear. The CDR3 contains 15 residues. The V gene lost 0 bases and the J gene lost 0 bases, with 4 bases spanning the gap. Germline CDR1 reads SGDLS; CDR2 reads YYNGEE. The CDR3 region has the DNA TGTGCCAGCAGCGTAGTGAGCTCTGGGGCCAACGTCCTGACTTTC. Protein: CASSVVSSGANVLTF.

The V gene is TRBV4-2, the J gene TRBJ2-7; TRBD1 matches at 8 bases. Trimming removed 4 bases from V and 4 bases from J; junction bases left unmatched: 12. CDR1 and CDR2 from the germline V gene are LGHNA and YNFKEQ. The CDR3 has 16 amino acids. The CDR3 here is CASSRATGTGDYEQYF. Written as DNA, the CDR3 is TGTGCCAGCAGCCGAGCCACCGGGACAGGAGATTACGAGCAGTACTTC.

The chain uses TRBV7-9 and TRBJ1-5; D gene ambiguous. The germline V and J ends were trimmed by 5 bases and 4 bases, with 21 bases remaining between them. Germline-derived CDR1 and CDR2 are SEHNR and FQNEAQ (reference sequence). CDR3 size: 17 residues. The CDR3 sequence is CASSALGSYHGNQPQHF. Here the CDR3 DNA reads TGTGCCAGCAGCGCGCTCGGATCGTACCACGGGAATCAGCCCCAGCATTTT. The full variable domain, its missing parts supplied by reference TRBV7-9 and TRBJ1-5, is DTGVSQNPRHKITKRGQNVTFRCDPISEHNRLYWYRQTLGQGPEFLTYFQNEAQLEKSRLLSDRFSAERPKGSFSTLEIQRTEQGDSAMYLCASSALGSYHGNQPQHFGDGTRLSIL.

The rearrangement uses TRBV2 and TRBJ1-4, with 9 positions matching TRBD1. Germline V gene sequence: CDR1 SNHLY, CDR2 FYNNEI. This CDR3 is 15 amino acids long. Unmatched junction bases numbered 10, after V lost 6 bases and J lost 8 bases. CDR3 sequence (DNA): TGTGCCAGCAGCCTTACAGGGGGCGAAGGGGAAAAACTGTTTTTT. This codes for CASSLTGGEGEKLFF.

The gene calls are TRBV6-4 and TRBJ1-4, with D uncertain. V lost 0 bases and J 15 bases, leaving 11 bases between the germline ends. The CDR3 spans 12 residues. Germline V gives CDR1 MRHNA, CDR2 SNTAGT. CDR3 sequence: CASSDSDGEMFF. The CDR3 DNA is TGTGCCAGCAGTGACTCGGACGGGGAAATGTTTTTT.

The rearrangement joins TRBV6-2 or TRBV6-3 to TRBJ1-6; D is undetermined. Per germline, CDR1 MNHEY and CDR2 SVGEGT. The CDR3 sequence is 14 residues long. V was shortened by 0 bases and J by 9 bases, with 9 bases between the two germline ends. The CDR3 loop is CASSYSARISPLHF. Here the CDR3 DNA reads TGTGCCAGCAGTTACTCTGCGCGTATTTCACCCCTCCACTTT.